A selection of T cell receptor beta chains follows, all from one sample in a study of metastatic and nonmetastatic thyroid tumors. From the PCR reads, TCRdb re-called clones with MiXCR. The sample carries approximately 11,000 clones, more than 25% recorded once. Sequencing was performed on tumor tissue. These receptors originate from a female donor with papillary thyroid cancer or a benign thyroid nodule (not recorded which). Some clones in this sample may be carry-over from other donors' samples. Both conserved end residues are part of each CDR3. The order of the fields is J gene, D gene, clone size, V gene, CDR3 DNA, CDR3 protein. D genes are given only for firm matches. Only part of the rows carry a size: once, few, many, or a class if the clone is expanded.

j_call: TRBJ2-7
d_call: TRBD2
clone_size: many
v_call: TRBV3-1
cdr3_nt: TGTGCCAGCAGCCAGGGGACTAGCGGGAGGGCCGGGGAGCAGTACTTC
cdr3_aa: CASSQGTSGRAGEQYF

j_call: TRBJ1-6
d_call: -
clone_size: -
v_call: TRBV18
cdr3_nt: TGTGCCAGCTCACCCCAAAATTGGGATTCACCCCTCCACTTT
cdr3_aa: CASSPQNWDSPLHF

j_call: TRBJ2-1
d_call: TRBD2
clone_size: medium-sized
v_call: TRBV6-1
cdr3_nt: TGTGCCAGCAGAGTAAAGACTAGCGGGTACAATGAGCAGTTCTTC
cdr3_aa: CASRVKTSGYNEQFF

j_call: TRBJ1-6
d_call: -
clone_size: -
v_call: TRBV5-1
cdr3_nt: TGCGCCAGCAGCTTGACAGGCGATTATTCACCCCTCCACTTT
cdr3_aa: CASSLTGDYSPLHF

j_call: TRBJ1-2
d_call: -
clone_size: -
v_call: TRBV20-1
cdr3_nt: TGCAGTGCTAGGGTGCAAGACGATTTCTATGGCTACACCTTC
cdr3_aa: CSARVQDDFYGYTF

j_call: TRBJ2-3
d_call: TRBD1
clone_size: medium-sized
v_call: TRBV20-1
cdr3_nt: TGCAGTGCTAGAGATGGGTCGGGACAGAGAACGCAGTATTTT
cdr3_aa: CSARDGSGQRTQYF

j_call: TRBJ2-7
d_call: -
clone_size: few
v_call: TRBV6-1
cdr3_nt: TGTGCCAGCAGTAGCCAGCGTGTGGGTACCTACGAGCAGTACTTC
cdr3_aa: CASSSQRVGTYEQYF

j_call: TRBJ2-5
d_call: TRBD1
clone_size: medium-sized
v_call: TRBV5-1
cdr3_nt: TGCGCCAGCAGCTTCTCGGACAGGGGCCAAGAGACCCAGTACTTC
cdr3_aa: CASSFSDRGQETQYF

j_call: TRBJ2-5
d_call: TRBD1
clone_size: medium-sized
v_call: TRBV5-1
cdr3_nt: TGCGCCAGCAGCCCATACAGGGGGCAGAGAGAGACCCAGTACTTC
cdr3_aa: CASSPYRGQRETQYF

j_call: TRBJ1-2
d_call: -
clone_size: medium-sized
v_call: TRBV7-9
cdr3_nt: TGTGCCAGCAGCCCAGAAGTCCCCGGGTCCGGGACCTTTTATGGCTACACCTTC
cdr3_aa: CASSPEVPGSGTFYGYTF

j_call: TRBJ1-5
d_call: -
clone_size: -
v_call: TRBV28
cdr3_nt: TGTGCCAGCGCTATACATCAGCCCCAGCATTTT
cdr3_aa: CASAIHQPQHF

j_call: TRBJ1-2
d_call: -
clone_size: -
v_call: TRBV5-1
cdr3_nt: TGCGCCAGCAGCTTGGTCGGACATCCTAACTATGGCTACACCTTC
cdr3_aa: CASSLVGHPNYGYTF

j_call: TRBJ1-2
d_call: -
clone_size: medium-sized
v_call: TRBV20-1
cdr3_nt: TGCAGTGCTAGAGTTAGCAGCTATGGCTACACCTTC
cdr3_aa: CSARVSSYGYTF

j_call: TRBJ2-1
d_call: TRBD1
clone_size: many
v_call: TRBV7-2
cdr3_nt: TGTGCCAGCAGGTTATGGGACAGGGGCCCTCAGTTCTTC
cdr3_aa: CASRLWDRGPQFF

j_call: TRBJ2-1
d_call: -
clone_size: few
v_call: TRBV6-4
cdr3_nt: TGTGCCAGCAGTGACTCGCCAGGCAGGGGAGGCAATGAGCAGTTCTTC
cdr3_aa: CASSDSPGRGGNEQFF

j_call: TRBJ2-7
d_call: TRBD1
clone_size: few
v_call: TRBV27
cdr3_nt: TGTGCCAGCAGCACTGGGACAGGGGGTCCCCCGAAGCAGTACTTC
cdr3_aa: CASSTGTGGPPKQYF

j_call: TRBJ1-1
d_call: TRBD1
clone_size: -
v_call: TRBV30
cdr3_nt: TGTGCCTGGAGGAGGACAGGGAGGAACACTGAAGCTTTCTTT
cdr3_aa: CAWRRTGRNTEAFF

j_call: TRBJ2-6
d_call: TRBD1
clone_size: -
v_call: TRBV30
cdr3_nt: TGTGCCTGGAGAAAGGGACAGGGGTACTCTGGGGCCAACGTCCTGACTTTC
cdr3_aa: CAWRKGQGYSGANVLTF

j_call: TRBJ2-3
d_call: TRBD1
clone_size: -
v_call: TRBV13
cdr3_nt: TGTGCCAGCAGGCTCCGGGACAGCAACACAGATACGCAGTATTTT
cdr3_aa: CASRLRDSNTDTQYF

j_call: TRBJ1-6
d_call: -
clone_size: many
v_call: TRBV30
cdr3_nt: TGTGCCTGGTGTTTGGGCAGCGCCGATAATTCACCCCTCCACTTT
cdr3_aa: CAWCLGSADNSPLHF

j_call: TRBJ1-1
d_call: -
clone_size: medium-sized
v_call: TRBV11-2
cdr3_nt: TGTGCCAGCAGTACAGGGCAAGCTTTCTTT
cdr3_aa: CASSTGQAFF

j_call: TRBJ2-2
d_call: TRBD1
clone_size: -
v_call: TRBV20-1
cdr3_nt: TGCAGTGCTCCCCGACAGGGGGCGAGCACCGGGGAGCTGTTTTTT
cdr3_aa: CSAPRQGASTGELFF

j_call: TRBJ2-5
d_call: -
clone_size: large
v_call: TRBV12-3/TRBV12-4
cdr3_nt: TGTGCCAGCAGTTTAAGGTCGACTGAAGCGGGGACCCAGTACTTC
cdr3_aa: CASSLRSTEAGTQYF

j_call: TRBJ1-5
d_call: -
clone_size: -
v_call: TRBV3-1
cdr3_nt: TGTGCCAGCAGCCAAGGGGGAGTCAATCAGCCCCAGCATTTT
cdr3_aa: CASSQGGVNQPQHF

j_call: TRBJ2-5
d_call: -
clone_size: -
v_call: TRBV18
cdr3_nt: TGTGCCAGCTCACTGCGACAGGGAGGGGAGACCCAGTACTTC
cdr3_aa: CASSLRQGGETQYF

j_call: TRBJ2-5
d_call: TRBD2
clone_size: medium-sized
v_call: TRBV15
cdr3_nt: TGTGCCACCAGCAGGATAGCGGGAGAGACCCAGTACTTC
cdr3_aa: CATSRIAGETQYF

j_call: TRBJ1-5
d_call: -
clone_size: -
v_call: TRBV6-1
cdr3_nt: TGTGCCAGCAGTCCGGGACCTACAGGGCCCCAGCATTTT
cdr3_aa: CASSPGPTGPQHF

j_call: TRBJ2-1
d_call: TRBD2
clone_size: -
v_call: TRBV19
cdr3_nt: TGTGCCAGTAGTATGGGGACTAGCGGGAGTGGATTCTTC
cdr3_aa: CASSMGTSGSGFF

j_call: TRBJ2-3
d_call: TRBD1
clone_size: many
v_call: TRBV27
cdr3_nt: TGTGCCAGCAGTTTATTTTGGACAGGGGCCGATACGCAGTATTTT
cdr3_aa: CASSLFWTGADTQYF

j_call: TRBJ2-1
d_call: -
clone_size: -
v_call: TRBV20-1
cdr3_nt: TGCAGTGCTAGGCACTTGAGCTCCTACAATGAGCAGTTCTTC
cdr3_aa: CSARHLSSYNEQFF

j_call: TRBJ1-3
d_call: -
clone_size: -
v_call: TRBV11-1
cdr3_nt: TGTGCCAGCAGCTTAGCGGCGTATAGAGGCGGGCGCTCTGGAAACACCATATATTTT
cdr3_aa: CASSLAAYRGGRSGNTIYF

j_call: TRBJ2-7
d_call: -
clone_size: large
v_call: TRBV11-2
cdr3_nt: TGTGCCAGCAGCTTAAGTGCGGGGACCCTCGACGAGCAGTACTTC
cdr3_aa: CASSLSAGTLDEQYF

j_call: TRBJ2-1
d_call: -
clone_size: -
v_call: TRBV28
cdr3_nt: TGTGCCAGCAGTTCCCTCTTTGACTCCTACAGGGATAAGTCCTACAATGAGCAGTTCTTC
cdr3_aa: CASSSLFDSYRDKSYNEQFF

j_call: TRBJ2-7
d_call: -
clone_size: few
v_call: TRBV12-3/TRBV12-4
cdr3_nt: TGTGCCAGCAGTTTCACAGGGGAGCAGTACTTC
cdr3_aa: CASSFTGEQYF

j_call: TRBJ1-1
d_call: -
clone_size: -
v_call: TRBV20-1
cdr3_nt: TGCAGTGCTAGACGGAGGGGGAGGGACACTGAAGCTTTCTTT
cdr3_aa: CSARRRGRDTEAFF

j_call: TRBJ1-6
d_call: -
clone_size: few
v_call: TRBV6-1
cdr3_nt: TGTGCCAGCAGTGCGGGGCCTTATAATTCACCCCTCCACTTT
cdr3_aa: CASSAGPYNSPLHF